This T cell receptor (beta chain) was captured in a study of vaccination effects on CD4 cells after COVID-19. Study in general: Prior to sequencing, the ViraFEST assay stimulated PBMC with viral peptide pools, which expanded the antigen-specific CD4+ T cells. Researchers drew samples from a few convalescent patients early and late after vaccination.

TCRdb's table, derived via immunoSEQ multiplex PCR, lists solely in-frame clones and lacks some. The table includes tens of thousands of clones, approximately 77% detected once. Cells that had been cultured for roughly ten days were the source of isolated CD4+ T cells. Infection dated between March and December 2020, before the Alpha, Beta and Delta variants reached the United States. All participants had two doses of either the BNT162b2 or mRNA-1273 vaccine. Germline V lookup: CDR1 ENHRY, CDR2 SYGVKD. There are 15 residues in the CDR3. J lost 6 bases, V lost 3 bases, and 10 bases had no gene match. On this clone: Its antigen is undetermined.

This material consisted of CD4+ T cells from PBMCs cultured without peptide, taken after COVID-19 vaccination. This sequence was found in a human donor who had a prior SARS-CoV-2 infection. The chain recombines TRBV10-3 with TRBJ2-7; 8 bases are a match to TRBD2. The CDR3 DNA reads as TGTGCCATCAGTGACGCCGGGACTAGTACCGTCGAGCAGTACTTC. Its translation is CAISDAGTSTVEQYF.